This TCR beta chain was identified during a study of CXCR3-negative and CXCR3-positive naive CD8 T cells. In the study overall: Approximately 140 million TRB reads were obtained in total, which works out to about 1.5 +/- 0.3 million per library.

Remarks on this clonotype: Its antigen is currently unknown.

In preparing the TRB cDNA libraries, 5' RACE with UMI labels was used. TCRdb reworked the 5' RACE reads into one entry per CDR3 protein, no DNA. This sample lists 120,000 to 150,000 distinct CDR3 sequences; its ten largest clones have about 0.28%. CDR1 and CDR2 from the germline V gene are SQVTM and ANQGSEA. The CDR3 is 14 residues long. Study results and limitations: A higher hydrophobicity marked the TRB CDR3s of CXCR3-positive naive cells versus CXCR3-negative naive cells. Naive subsets were similarly diverse, while memory CD8+ repertoires were much less diverse.

Among CD8+ T cells, naive ones were CD45RO-CCR7+CD27+CD95-. The rearrangement joins TRBV29-1 to TRBJ2-3. Sequenced sample: naive CXCR3+ CD8+ T cells from blood. The subset: CD45RO-CCR7+CD27+CD95- naive CD8+ T cells expressing CXCR3 (TNR3+). The TCR sequence derives from a human donor in good health. Some clones in this sample may be carry-over from other donors' samples. This CDR3 is CSVEGGKLTDTQYF.